One and the same sample provided the 7 T cell receptor beta chains below, sequenced in a study of blood T cell repertoires in COVID-19. TCRdb's copy holds only in-frame clones and misses some; the assay was immunoSEQ multiplex PCR. The sample carries more than 90,000 clones, 80% to 90% recorded once. Sequencing input: peripheral blood. The receptors were gathered from a man in his forties with acute or convalescent COVID-19.

V gene TRBV5-1 combines with J gene TRBJ2-7; TRBD1 agrees at 7 bases. The J segment lost 7 bases and the V segment lost 3 bases, leaving 16 bases of the junction unmatched. The CDR3 extends over 16 amino acids. Germline CDR1 and CDR2: SGHRS and YFSETQ. CDR3 DNA: TGCGCCAGCAGCTCCCATTCGACAGGGAACTGGTGGGAGCAGTACTTC. It encodes CASSSHSTGNWWEQYF. The whole variable domain, remainder taken from reference TRBV5-1 and TRBJ2-7, is KAGVTQTPRYLIKTRGQQVTLSCSPISGHRSVSWYQQTPGQGLQFLFEYFSETQRNKGNFPGRFSGRQFSNSRSEMNVSTLELGDSALYLCASSSHSTGNWWEQYFGPGTRLTVT.

This clone appeared a few times. CDR3 nucleotides: TGTGCCAGCAGCTTAGCGCAGGCCATCCAGGGGCCTAATTCACCCCTCCACTTT. It encodes CASSLAQAIQGPNSPLHF. The chain links TRBV7-2 to TRBJ1-6; D is perhaps TRBD1 (6 bases). V lost 0 bases, J lost 6 bases, and 18 bases lay in between. The germline gives CDR1 SGHTA, CDR2 FQGNSA. The CDR3 length is 18 residues.

The chain has TRBV27 and TRBJ2-7; TRBD2 matches at 12 bases. The CDR3 totals 16 residues. Trimming at V came to 5 bases and at J to 4 bases, leaving 9 bases not matched to a gene. CDR1 is MNHEY, CDR2 SMNVEV, per germline (reference sequence). CDR3 nucleotides: TGTGCCAGCAGTCTTAGACTAGCGGGAGCCCCGTACGAGCAGTACTTC. This gives the protein CASSLRLAGAPYEQYF.

The chain links TRBV7-2 to TRBJ1-1; 7 bases map to TRBD1. The CDR3 contains 14 residues. The V gene's germline CDR1 is SGHTA and CDR2 FQGNSA. V shed 5 bases and J 5 bases; nucleotides not matched to a gene: 8. The CDR3 DNA is TGTGCCAGCAGCACCCGACAGGGTGGGACTGAAGCTTTCTTT. This translates into CASSTRQGGTEAFF.

This clone was seen only a few times. At the DNA level, this CDR3 is encoded by other sequences in the same sample as well. This chain links TRBV9 with TRBJ2-2; 11 bases are a match to TRBD2. This CDR3 comprises 16 residues. Germline CDR1 reads SGDLS; CDR2 reads YYNGEE. V dropped 4 bases and J dropped 4; count of bases not matched to a gene: 6. Here the CDR3 reads CASSRRLAGSTGELFF. The CDR3 coding sequence is TGTGCCAGCAGCCGCCGACTAGCGGGAAGCACCGGGGAGCTGTTTTTT.

The V gene is TRBV30, the J gene TRBJ2-3; maybe TRBD1 (5 bases). V shed 2 bases and J shed 4 bases, with 13 bases lying between them. The CDR3 spans 14 residues. Germline V gene data show CDR1 as GTSNPN and CDR2 as SVGIG (reference sequence). The CDR3 is CAWSWGRAADTQYF. The DNA for the CDR3 is TGTGCCTGGAGTTGGGGCAGGGCCGCAGATACGCAGTATTTT.

The V gene is TRBV7-2, the J gene TRBJ2-7; 7 nucleotides line up with TRBD2. This CDR3 has 13 residues. From germline, CDR1 is SGHTA and CDR2 FQGNSA. Trimming removed 3 bases from V and 3 bases from J; junction bases left unmatched: 2. The CDR3 DNA is TGTGCCAGCAGCTTGGGGAGGGGCTACGAGCAGTACTTC. Translated, it gives CASSLGRGYEQYF. Complete variable domain (other parts from reference TRBV7-2 and TRBJ2-7): GAGVSQSPSNKVTEKGKDVELRCDPISGHTALYWYRQSLGQGLEFLIYFQGNSAPDKSGLPSDRFSAERTGGSVSTLTIQRTQQEDSAVYLCASSLGRGYEQYFGPGTRLTVT.